These 2 T cell receptor beta chains were sequenced from one sample in a study of shared clonotypes between healthy human individuals. Method: immunoSEQ multiplex PCR; TCRdb's copy keeps in-frame clones and lacks some. The sample consists of about 2 million clones, 85% to 95% of them appearing once. Material for sequencing was naive CD4+ T cells sorted from blood. Subset given: CD45RA+ positively selected. Receptors originate from a man between 18 and 29 years old in good health.

The rearrangement joins TRBV5-6 to TRBJ2-5, with D unresolved. This CDR3 contains 16 residues. The germline CDR1 and CDR2 sequences are SGHDT and YYEEEE. Deletions cut 10 bases from V and 5 bases from J, with 27 bases between. This CDR3 is CAPPAVGTNFSETQYF. The CDR3 region has the DNA TGTGCCCCCCCGGCCGTGGGAACGAACTTCTCGGAGACCCAGTACTTC. Complete variable domain (other parts from reference TRBV5-6 and TRBJ2-5): DAGVTQSPTHLIKTRGQQVTLRCSPKSGHDTVSWYQQALGQGPQFIFQYYEEEERQRGNFPDRFSGHQFPNYSSELNVNALLLGDSALYLCAPPAVGTNFSETQYFGPGTRLLVL.

The table lists this clone with a count of one. The chain couples TRBV5-1 to TRBJ2-7; tentatively, D is TRBD1 (5 bases). CDR1 SGHRS and CDR2 YFSETQ come from the germline V gene. This CDR3 is built from 14 residues. Trimming removed 4 bases from V and 2 bases from J, with 13 bases in between. The DNA for the CDR3 is TGCGCCAGCAGCCAACATATAGGGGCCTACGAGCAGTACTTC. It translates to CASSQHIGAYEQYF. Drawing the rest from reference TRBV5-1 and TRBJ2-7, the complete variable domain is KAGVTQTPRYLIKTRGQQVTLSCSPISGHRSVSWYQQTPGQGLQFLFEYFSETQRNKGNFPGRFSGRQFSNSRSEMNVSTLELGDSALYLCASSQHIGAYEQYFGPGTRLTVT.